These 31 T cell receptor beta chains were all obtained from the same sample, sequenced in a study of Ad26.COV2.S vaccination and SARS-CoV-2 variants. Treatment meaning: some 20 received Ad26.COV2.S at low or high dose, single or two shots; several received placebo; per-sample allocation not given. Sampling occurred on day 63 after the first vaccine or placebo injection. This table comes from immunoSEQ multiplex PCR, and its TCRdb copy is limited to in-frame clones, with some not included. The sample consists of about 280,000 clones, 80% to 90% of them appearing once. The source was peripheral blood, collected in a trial of Ad26.COV2.S vaccine versus placebo. Every receptor here comes from a person between 18 and 65 years old who received the Ad26.COV2.S COVID-19 vaccine or a placebo.

The V gene is TRBV27, the J gene TRBJ1-5, with D maybe TRBD1 (5 bases). The V end was cut by 2 bases, the J end by 0 bases, with 5 bases between. Germline V CDR1 and CDR2: MNHEY, SMNVEV (reference sequence). This CDR3 comprises 14 residues. CDR3 loop: CASSLGASNQPQHF. For the CDR3, the DNA is TGTGCCAGCAGTTTAGGGGCTAGCAATCAGCCCCAGCATTTT.

The chain joins TRBV29-1 to TRBJ2-7; D unresolved. V shed 0 bases and J shed 0 bases, with 6 bases lying between them. The CDR3 is made up of 13 amino acids. The germline V gene has CDR1 SQVTM and CDR2 ANQGSEA. Written as DNA, the CDR3 is TGCAGCGTTGAAGAGATGAGCTCCTACGAGCAGTACTTC. Translated: CSVEEMSSYEQYF.

This clone was detected only a few times. V gene TRBV7-9 combines with J gene TRBJ1-6; no definite D call. V lost 6 bases and J lost 3, with 15 bases in between. Germline CDR1 SEHNR, CDR2 FQNEAQ (reference sequence). This CDR3 comprises 16 residues. CDR3 in amino acids: CASSSGSSLYNSPLHF. The CDR3 coding sequence is TGTGCCAGCAGTTCCGGAAGTAGCCTCTATAATTCACCCCTCCACTTT.

This clone was observed a single time. The V gene is TRBV12-3 or TRBV12-4, the J gene TRBJ1-2; no definite D call. CDR3 length equals 12 residues. V was clipped by 7 bases and J by 5 bases, with 11 bases between them. This CDR3 reads CASTEGGYGYTF. CDR3 coding DNA: TGTGCCAGCACTGAGGGAGGGTATGGCTACACCTTC.

This chain joins TRBV7-8 and TRBJ2-3; D is possibly TRBD1 (6 bases). V lost 1 base to trimming and J lost 5 bases, with 22 bases between them. The CDR3 totals 18 residues. The germline V gene encodes CDR1 SGHVS and CDR2 FQNEAQ. The CDR3 sequence: CASSLDASGQWHIDTQYF. CDR3 DNA sequence: TGTGCCAGCAGCTTAGATGCATCAGGACAGTGGCACATAGATACGCAGTATTTT. The full variable domain, with the rest looked up from reference TRBV7-8 and TRBJ2-3, is GAGVSQSPRYKVAKRGQDVALRCDPISGHVSLFWYQQALGQGPEFLTYFQNEAQLDKSGLPSDRFFAERPEGSVSTLKIQRTQQEDSAVYLCASSLDASGQWHIDTQYFGPGTRLTVL.

The rearrangement joins TRBV7-8 to TRBJ2-2; 11 bases are a match to TRBD2. Germline V CDR1 and CDR2: SGHVS, FQNEAQ. CDR3 size: 16 residues. Losses at the gene ends were 5 bases for V and 8 bases for J; bases not matched to a gene: 10. Written as DNA, the CDR3 is TGTGCCAGCAGCCCCTGGGCTAGCGGGGGGACAGGGGAGCTGTTTTTT. Amino acid sequence: CASSPWASGGTGELFF.

This clone was detected once. Additional DNA sequences in this sample encode the identical CDR3. The chain combines TRBV11-2 with TRBJ2-7; 8 bases line up with TRBD1. Looked up from germline, CDR1 is SGHAT and CDR2 is FQNNGV. This CDR3 has 13 residues. With 5 bases clipped from V and 3 bases from J, the junction kept 3 bases outside the gene matches. The CDR3 nucleotides read TGTGCCAGCAGCCCCGGGACAGGCTACGAGCAGTACTTC. Residues: CASSPGTGYEQYF.

This rearrangement joins TRBV7-2 to TRBJ2-5; 8 bases align to TRBD2. V lost 4 bases, J lost 10 bases, and 5 bases stayed unmatched. CDR1 and CDR2 from the germline V gene are SGHTA and FQGNSA. The CDR3 is 12 residues long. In DNA, the CDR3 is TGTGCCAGCAGCTCGGGGGGGCGCGGCCAGTACTTC. Its translation is CASSSGGRGQYF.

The rearrangement uses TRBV27 and TRBJ1-5; D is undetermined. With 4 bases removed from V and 1 base from J, the gap between germline ends came to 17 bases. CDR3 length: 17 amino acids. Looked up from germline, CDR1 is MNHEY and CDR2 is SMNVEV (reference sequence). The CDR3 reads CASSSVGLPRSNQPQHF. Written as DNA, the CDR3 is TGTGCCAGCAGTTCAGTAGGACTCCCTCGGAGCAATCAGCCCCAGCATTTT.

The gene calls are TRBV5-1 and TRBJ2-7; no clear D gene. V was cut by 5 bases and J by 5 bases, with 11 bases left in between. Germline values: CDR1 SGHRS, CDR2 YFSETQ. This CDR3 is built from 12 residues. The CDR3 here is CASSKGSHEQYF. DNA for the CDR3: TGCGCCAGCAGTAAAGGGTCCCACGAGCAGTACTTC.

This chain joins TRBV12-3 or TRBV12-4 and TRBJ2-1; weak D call: TRBD2 (6 bases). The V end was cut by 1 base, the J end by 15 bases, with 13 bases between. The CDR3 loop spans 12 amino acids. The CDR3 sequence is CASSLVILAAFF. CDR3 sequence (DNA): TGTGCCAGCAGTTTAGTGATACTAGCTGCGTTCTTC.

About this clone itself: Other DNA sequences in the same sample also yield this CDR3. The chain combines TRBV19 with TRBJ1-2; D remains unclear. This CDR3 contains 13 residues. Trimming shortened V by 7 bases and J by 4 bases, and 13 bases separated the two germline ends. Germline lookup yields CDR1 LNHDA and CDR2 SQIVND (reference sequence). The CDR3 loop reads CASTLDRIYGYTF. The CDR3 bases are TGTGCCAGTACCCTAGATCGGATCTATGGCTACACCTTC.

The chain joins TRBV5-1 to TRBJ2-3; 7 bases are a match to TRBD1. V trimming: 4 bases; J trimming: 5 bases; junction bases outside the gene matches: 10. Germline-derived CDR1 and CDR2 are SGHRS and YFSETQ. The CDR3 runs to 15 residues. This CDR3 reads CASSPPTGWQDTQYF. Written as DNA, the CDR3 is TGCGCCAGCAGCCCCCCGACAGGGTGGCAAGATACGCAGTATTTT.

The chain couples TRBV2 to TRBJ1-1; D not certain. The CDR3 spans 11 residues. V was trimmed by 7 bases and J by 7 bases, leaving 10 bases between them. The germline CDR1 and CDR2 sequences are SNHLY and FYNNEI. Here the CDR3 DNA reads TGTGCCAGCACTCCCCGGGGTGAAGCTTTCTTT. Its protein is CASTPRGEAFF.

The chain is built from TRBV7-6 and TRBJ2-1; 7 positions match TRBD1. CDR1 is SGHVS and CDR2 is FNYEAQ in the germline V gene. The CDR3 covers 16 residues. Unmatched junction bases numbered 5, after V lost 3 bases and J lost 0 bases. CDR3 in amino acids: CASSLGQPSSYNEQFF. The CDR3 DNA sequence: TGTGCCAGCAGCTTGGGACAGCCGAGCTCCTACAATGAGCAGTTCTTC.

The rearrangement joins TRBV3-1 (or the pseudogene TRBV3-2) to TRBJ1-2; D is possibly TRBD1 (6 bases). Trimming removed 5 bases at V and 4 bases at J, with 14 bases between. Germline V gene sequence: CDR1 LGHDT, CDR2 YNNKEL (reference sequence). CDR3 length equals 14 residues. The CDR3, as DNA: TGTGCCAGCAGCTACGGGGGGGCCAGCTATGGCTACACCTTC. This gives the protein CASSYGGASYGYTF.

The V call is TRBV16, the J call TRBJ1-4; D unresolved. Germline loops: CDR1 KGHSY, CDR2 FQNENV. The CDR3 loop spans 14 amino acids. Trimming pared 2 bases from V and 0 bases from J, leaving 4 bases between. The CDR3 loop is CASSQGTTNEKLFF. As DNA, the CDR3 is TGTGCCAGCAGCCAAGGGACAACTAATGAAAAACTGTTTTTT. The full variable domain, its missing parts supplied by reference TRBV16 and TRBJ1-4, is GEEVAQTPKHLVRGEGQKAKLYCAPIKGHSYVFWYQQVLKNEFKFLISFQNENVFDETGMPKERFSAKCLPNSPCSLEIQATKLEDSAVYFCASSQGTTNEKLFFGSGTQLSVL.

This chain connects TRBV12-3 or TRBV12-4 to TRBJ2-7; the D gene could be TRBD1 or TRBD2 (5 bases each). The CDR3 spans 13 residues. V shed 5 bases and J shed 2 bases, with 10 bases lying between them. CDR3 sequence (DNA): TGTGCCAGCAGTGGGGGTCTACCCTACGAGCAGTACTTC. Protein sequence: CASSGGLPYEQYF.

The chain employs TRBV5-8 and TRBJ2-3; a possible D gene is TRBD1 (6 bases). V was trimmed by 5 bases and J by 0 bases, leaving 10 bases between them. The CDR3 has 14 amino acids. Germline-derived CDR1 and CDR2 are SGHTS and YDEGEE. CDR3 nucleotides: TGTGCCAGCAGATGGACAGCTAGCACAGATACGCAGTATTTT. It encodes CASRWTASTDTQYF.

The chain links TRBV15 to TRBJ2-2; D remains unclear. Trimming took 1 base from V and 0 from J, leaving 12 bases between them. Germline V gene data show CDR1 as LNHNV and CDR2 as YYDKDF (reference sequence). The CDR3 contains 17 residues. The CDR3 DNA follows: TGTGCCACCAGCAGAGTTGGGGTTCTAACGAACACCGGGGAGCTGTTTTTT. The encoded protein is CATSRVGVLTNTGELFF.

This clone was observed many times. The rearrangement links TRBV19 to TRBJ1-2, with 9 positions matching TRBD1. The CDR3 extends over 15 amino acids. V shed 5 bases and J 3 bases; nucleotides not matched to a gene: 7. CDR1 is LNHDA, CDR2 SQIVND, per germline (reference sequence). CDR3 sequence: CASSGSTGGYYGYTF. The DNA for the CDR3 is TGTGCCAGTAGTGGGTCAACAGGGGGCTACTATGGCTACACCTTC.

The chain recombines TRBV2 with TRBJ2-7; a weak D match, TRBD2 (5 bases). Trimming shortened V by 4 bases and J by 5 bases, and 15 bases separated the two germline ends. There are 14 residues in the CDR3. Germline assignment: CDR1 SNHLY and CDR2 FYNNEI. CDR3 region: CASSGRGSYNEQYF. CDR3 in DNA: TGTGCCAGCAGTGGACGAGGGAGCTATAACGAGCAGTACTTC.

The chain couples TRBV9 to TRBJ1-1; D is unresolved. This CDR3 spans 17 amino acids. Germline assignment: CDR1 SGDLS and CDR2 YYNGEE. V was trimmed by 0 bases and J by 0 bases, leaving 15 bases between them. The CDR3 DNA follows: TGTGCCAGCAGCGTAGATCCAGGACTCGGAATGAACACTGAAGCTTTCTTT. Protein product: CASSVDPGLGMNTEAFF.

The chain employs TRBV6-6 and TRBJ1-2; 8 positions agree with TRBD1. The CDR3 contains 15 residues. V was pared by 10 bases and J by 8 bases, with 18 bases of the junction left unmatched. In germline, CDR1 is MNHNY, CDR2 SVGAGI (reference sequence). CDR3 in amino acids: CATFAGTGIGGGYTF. CDR3 nucleotides: TGTGCCACATTCGCCGGGACAGGAATCGGAGGGGGCTACACCTTC.

V gene TRBV5-1 combines with J gene TRBJ2-5, with TRBD1 matching 7 bases. Germline CDR1 SGHRS, CDR2 YFSETQ. V dropped 7 bases and J dropped 3; count of bases not matched to a gene: 15. The CDR3 loop spans 16 amino acids. CDR3 DNA sequence: TGCGCCAGCCAGCTGGGAAGGGACAGCTCTGAAGAGACCCAGTACTTC. Its translation is CASQLGRDSSEETQYF.

The rearrangement uses TRBV28 and TRBJ1-5; D perhaps matches TRBD1 (6 bases). V was shortened by 7 bases and J by 9 bases, with 25 bases between the two germline ends. This CDR3 comprises 16 residues. Germline V gene sequence: CDR1 MDHEN, CDR2 SYDVKM. The CDR3 is CASNSMSIQGSWPQHF. The CDR3 DNA reads as TGTGCCAGCAACTCCATGTCCATCCAGGGGTCGTGGCCCCAGCATTTT.

The V gene is TRBV25-1, the J gene TRBJ1-5; a weak D match, TRBD1 (5 bases). In germline, CDR1 is MGHDK, CDR2 SYGVNS. The CDR3 runs 15 residues. Trimming stripped 1 base from V and 3 bases from J, with 10 bases between. CDR3 sequence reads: CASSELGGHNQPQHF. The CDR3 DNA is TGTGCCAGCAGTGAATTGGGAGGACACAATCAGCCCCAGCATTTT.

The CDR3 is CASSRGDFSGNTIYF. DNA of the CDR3: TGTGCCAGCAGCCGGGGGGACTTCTCTGGAAACACCATATATTTT. The chain is built from TRBV2 and TRBJ1-3, with a possible D match to TRBD1 (5 bases). The CDR3 is made up of 15 amino acids. The germline V and J ends were trimmed by 6 bases and 0 bases, with 12 bases remaining between them. The germline gives CDR1 SNHLY, CDR2 FYNNEI.

The chain combines TRBV7-9 with TRBJ2-1; a possible D gene is TRBD1 (5 bases). With 5 bases removed from V and 8 bases from J, the gap between germline ends came to 16 bases. CDR1 SEHNR and CDR2 FQNEAQ come from the germline V gene (reference sequence). CDR3 size: 14 residues. In DNA, the CDR3 is TGTGCCAGCAGCCCAGAACAGGTTAGGGATGAGCAGTTCTTC. Amino acid sequence: CASSPEQVRDEQFF.

The chain employs TRBV5-1 and TRBJ2-5, with 10 positions matching TRBD2. The CDR3 length is 17 residues. V dropped 5 bases and J dropped 2; count of bases not matched to a gene: 12. Germline V gene data show CDR1 as SGHRS and CDR2 as YFSETQ. The CDR3 protein is CASSLASGRTLQETQYF. The CDR3, as DNA: TGCGCCAGCAGTCTGGCTAGCGGGAGAACCCTTCAAGAGACCCAGTACTTC.

The chain links TRBV19 to TRBJ1-1, with 7 nucleotides matching TRBD1. The CDR3 has 17 residues. The V gene end was trimmed by 5 bases and the J gene end by 0 bases; junction bases not matched to a gene: 12. Germline CDR1 LNHDA, CDR2 SQIVND (reference sequence). The CDR3 loop is CASSPLRDRVMNTEAFF. As DNA, the CDR3 is TGTGCCAGTAGTCCCCTCAGGGACAGAGTCATGAACACTGAAGCTTTCTTT.